The clone carrying this TCR beta chain was counted between two and nine times. Its target is not known. Making use of molecular barcodes, quantitative 5'-RACE generated TCR beta libraries. In TCRdb, the 5' RACE reads were re-called with MiXCR into one record per CDR3 protein. This sample has about 210,000 distinct CDR3 sequences, with around 8% found just once. This record comes from a study of CD8 T cells in ankylosing spondylitis. The CDR3 length is 13 residues. The germline CDR1 and CDR2 sequences are SGHRS and YFSETQ. Trimming at V came to 4 bases and at J to 2 bases, leaving 3 bases not matched to a gene. Study results and limitations: Roughly eight highly homologous variants formed a TCR beta motif that appeared characteristic of ankylosing spondylitis blood.

Material for sequencing was blood, either unsorted or a sorted T cell fraction (not recorded which). The clonotype was recovered from a female donor with ankylosing spondylitis or in good health (not recorded which). This chain joins TRBV5-1 and TRBJ2-7; the match to TRBD1 covers 7 bases. CDR3: CASSQGQAYEQYF. The CDR3 coding sequence is TGCGCCAGCAGCCAAGGACAGGCCTACGAGCAGTACTTC. The variable domain in full, with the rest retrieved from reference TRBV5-1 and TRBJ2-7, is KAGVTQTPRYLIKTRGQQVTLSCSPISGHRSVSWYQQTPGQGLQFLFEYFSETQRNKGNFPGRFSGRQFSNSRSEMNVSTLELGDSALYLCASSQGQAYEQYFGPGTRLTVT.